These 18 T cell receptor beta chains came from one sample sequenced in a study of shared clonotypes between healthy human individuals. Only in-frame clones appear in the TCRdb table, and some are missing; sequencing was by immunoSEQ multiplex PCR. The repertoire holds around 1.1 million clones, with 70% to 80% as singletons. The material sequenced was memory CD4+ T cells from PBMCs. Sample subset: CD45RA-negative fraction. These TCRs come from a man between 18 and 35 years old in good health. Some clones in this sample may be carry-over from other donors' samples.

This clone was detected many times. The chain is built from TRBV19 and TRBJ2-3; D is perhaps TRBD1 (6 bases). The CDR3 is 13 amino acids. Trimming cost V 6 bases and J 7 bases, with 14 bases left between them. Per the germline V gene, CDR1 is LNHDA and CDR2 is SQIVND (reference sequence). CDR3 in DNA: TGTGCCAGTAGCGCCGGACAGCCGAATACGCAGTATTTT. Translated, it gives CASSAGQPNTQYF.

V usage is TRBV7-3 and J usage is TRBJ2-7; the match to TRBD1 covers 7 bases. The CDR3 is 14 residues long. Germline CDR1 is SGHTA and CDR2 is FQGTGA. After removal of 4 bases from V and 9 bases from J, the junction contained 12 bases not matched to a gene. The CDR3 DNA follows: TGTGCCAGCAGCTCACAGGGGTCGAAAGGGGCGCAGTACTTC. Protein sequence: CASSSQGSKGAQYF.

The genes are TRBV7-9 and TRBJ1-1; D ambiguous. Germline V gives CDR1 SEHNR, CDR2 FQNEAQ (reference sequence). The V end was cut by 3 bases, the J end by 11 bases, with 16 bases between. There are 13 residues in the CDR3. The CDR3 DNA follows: TGTGCCAGCAGCTTCTCCGGGTCCGTAGGGGCTTTCTTT. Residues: CASSFSGSVGAFF.

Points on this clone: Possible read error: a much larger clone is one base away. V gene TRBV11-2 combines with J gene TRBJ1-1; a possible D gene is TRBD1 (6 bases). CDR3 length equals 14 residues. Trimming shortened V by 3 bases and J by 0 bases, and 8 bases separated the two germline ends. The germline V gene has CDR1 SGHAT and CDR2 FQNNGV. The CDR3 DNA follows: TGTGCCAGCAGCTTTTCAGGGGTGAACACTGAAGCTTTCTTT. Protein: CASSFSGVNTEAFF.

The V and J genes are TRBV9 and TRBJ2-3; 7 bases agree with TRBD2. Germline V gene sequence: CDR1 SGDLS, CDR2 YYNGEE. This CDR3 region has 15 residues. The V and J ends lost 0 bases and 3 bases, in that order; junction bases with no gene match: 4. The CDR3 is CASSVAWRETDTQYF. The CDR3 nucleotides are TGTGCCAGCAGCGTAGCTTGGCGGGAGACAGATACGCAGTATTTT.

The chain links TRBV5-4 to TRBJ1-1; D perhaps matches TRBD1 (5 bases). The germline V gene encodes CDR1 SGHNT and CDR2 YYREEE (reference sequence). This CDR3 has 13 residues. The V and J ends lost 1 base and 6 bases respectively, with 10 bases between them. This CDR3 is CASSLRRDPEAFF. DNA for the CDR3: TGTGCCAGCAGCTTGAGGAGGGACCCTGAAGCTTTCTTT. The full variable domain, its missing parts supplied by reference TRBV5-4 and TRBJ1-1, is ETGVTQSPTHLIKTRGQQVTLRCSSQSGHNTVSWYQQALGQGPQFIFQYYREEENGRGNFPPRFSGLQFPNYSSELNVNALELDDSALYLCASSLRRDPEAFFGQGTRLTVV.

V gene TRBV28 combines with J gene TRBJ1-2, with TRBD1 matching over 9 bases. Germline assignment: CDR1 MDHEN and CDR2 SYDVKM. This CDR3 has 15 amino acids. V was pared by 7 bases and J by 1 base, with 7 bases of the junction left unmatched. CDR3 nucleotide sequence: TGTGCCAGCACCGAACAGGGGGCTCGTAACTATGGCTACACCTTC. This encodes CASTEQGARNYGYTF.

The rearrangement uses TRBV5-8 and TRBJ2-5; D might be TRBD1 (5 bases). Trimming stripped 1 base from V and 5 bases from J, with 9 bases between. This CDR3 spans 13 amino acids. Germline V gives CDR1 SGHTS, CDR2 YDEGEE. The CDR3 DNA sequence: TGTGCCAGCAGCTTGCAGGGTTTGGAGACCCAGTACTTC. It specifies CASSLQGLETQYF.

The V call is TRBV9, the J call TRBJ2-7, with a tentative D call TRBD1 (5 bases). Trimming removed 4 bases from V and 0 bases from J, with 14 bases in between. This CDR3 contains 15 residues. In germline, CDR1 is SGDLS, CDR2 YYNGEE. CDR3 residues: CASSPQIGVSYEQYF. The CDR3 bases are TGTGCCAGCAGCCCACAAATAGGGGTCTCCTACGAGCAGTACTTC.

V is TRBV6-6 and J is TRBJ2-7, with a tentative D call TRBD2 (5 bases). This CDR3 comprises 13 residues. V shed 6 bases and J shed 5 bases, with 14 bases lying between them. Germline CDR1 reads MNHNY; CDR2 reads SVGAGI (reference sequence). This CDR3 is CASSRGLVNEQYF. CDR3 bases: TGTGCCAGCAGCCGCGGGCTGGTGAACGAGCAGTACTTC.

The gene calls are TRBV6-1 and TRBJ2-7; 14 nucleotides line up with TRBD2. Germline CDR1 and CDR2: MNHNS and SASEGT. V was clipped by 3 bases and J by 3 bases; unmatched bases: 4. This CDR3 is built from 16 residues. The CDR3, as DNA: TGTGCCAGCAGTGACCCTGGGACTAGCGGGAGCTACGAGCAGTACTTC. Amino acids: CASSDPGTSGSYEQYF.

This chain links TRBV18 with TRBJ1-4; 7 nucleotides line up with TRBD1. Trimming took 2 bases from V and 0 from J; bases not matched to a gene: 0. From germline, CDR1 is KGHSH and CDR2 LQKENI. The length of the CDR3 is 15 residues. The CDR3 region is CASSPGTATNEKLFF. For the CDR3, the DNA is TGTGCCAGCTCACCAGGGACAGCAACTAATGAAAAACTGTTTTTT.

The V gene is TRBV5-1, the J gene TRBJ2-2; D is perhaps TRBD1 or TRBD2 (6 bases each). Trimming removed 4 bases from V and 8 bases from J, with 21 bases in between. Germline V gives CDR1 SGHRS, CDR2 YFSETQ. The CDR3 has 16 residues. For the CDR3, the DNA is TGCGCCAGCAGCACCCAATACCGGGGGCGTGGAGGGGAGCTGTTTTTT. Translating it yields CASSTQYRGRGGELFF.

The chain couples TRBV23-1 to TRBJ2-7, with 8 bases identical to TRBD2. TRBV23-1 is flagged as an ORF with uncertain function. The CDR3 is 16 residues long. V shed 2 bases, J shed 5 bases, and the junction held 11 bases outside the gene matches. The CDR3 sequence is CASSQPAIAGIHEQYF. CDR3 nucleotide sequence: TGCGCCAGCAGTCAACCCGCGATAGCGGGAATCCACGAGCAGTACTTC.

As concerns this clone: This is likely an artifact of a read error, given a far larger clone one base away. In DNA form, the CDR3 reads TGTGCCAGCGGAGACATCTATGGCTACACCTTC. Translated, it gives CASGDIYGYTF. The gene calls are TRBV28 and TRBJ1-2, with unresolved D. The CDR3 extends over 11 amino acids. The V end lost 8 bases, the J end lost 4 bases, and 8 bases lay between the germline ends. Germline V gene data show CDR1 as MDHEN and CDR2 as SYDVKM.

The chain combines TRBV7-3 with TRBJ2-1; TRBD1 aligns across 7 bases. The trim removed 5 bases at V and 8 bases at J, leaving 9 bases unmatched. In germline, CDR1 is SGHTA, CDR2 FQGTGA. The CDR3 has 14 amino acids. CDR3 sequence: CASSQRGTVYEQFF. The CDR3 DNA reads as TGTGCCAGCAGCCAAAGGGGGACAGTCTATGAGCAGTTCTTC.

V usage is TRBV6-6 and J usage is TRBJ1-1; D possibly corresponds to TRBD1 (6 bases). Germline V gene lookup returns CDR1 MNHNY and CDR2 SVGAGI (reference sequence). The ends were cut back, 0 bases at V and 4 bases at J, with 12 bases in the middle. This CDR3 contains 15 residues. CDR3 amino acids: CASSYSQGTSTEAFF. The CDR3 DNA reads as TGTGCCAGCAGTTACTCTCAGGGGACCAGCACTGAAGCTTTCTTT.

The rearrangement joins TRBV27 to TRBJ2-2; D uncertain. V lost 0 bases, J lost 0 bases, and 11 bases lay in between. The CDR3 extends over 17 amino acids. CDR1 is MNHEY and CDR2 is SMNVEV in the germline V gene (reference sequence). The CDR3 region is CASSLSRGVPNTGELFF. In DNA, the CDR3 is TGTGCCAGCAGTTTATCCCGCGGAGTACCGAACACCGGGGAGCTGTTTTTT.